These T cell receptor beta chains were read from a single sample in a study of cytomegalovirus exposure and HLA in healthy donors. Only in-frame clones appear in the TCRdb table, and some are missing; sequencing was by immunoSEQ multiplex PCR. The sample holds approximately 220,000 clones, over 80% seen once. Sequenced: PBMCs. These receptors were taken from a boy aged 2 to 10 in good health and CMV-seronegative. CDR3s include the opening cysteine and the closing phenylalanine or tryptophan. Fields, in order: D gene, J gene, clone size, V gene, CDR3 DNA, CDR3 protein. The D gene is left open where the match is weak. The listing skips clone size in some rows; elsewhere it reads once, few, many or a size class.

TRBD1 | TRBJ1-2 | NA | TRBV27 | TGTGCCAGCAGTTTAGCCGGGACAGCCACTAACTATGGCTACACCTTC | CASSLAGTATNYGYTF
NA | TRBJ2-3 | NA | TRBV18 | TGTGCCAGCTCACCACCGAGAGATACGCAGTATTTT | CASSPPRDTQYF
NA | TRBJ1-4 | few | TRBV6-1 | TGTGCCAGCAGCGCTACCCAGGGTTCTAATGAAAAACTGTTTTTT | CASSATQGSNEKLFF
TRBD2 | TRBJ2-2 | NA | TRBV10-3 | TGTGCCATCAGCGGGACTAGCGGGAGTAGGACCGGGGAGCTGTTTTTT | CAISGTSGSRTGELFF
NA | TRBJ1-4 | NA | TRBV5-8 | TGTGCCAGCAGCTGGGGGGACGTAAATGAAAAACTGTTTTTT | CASSWGDVNEKLFF
NA | TRBJ1-1 | NA | TRBV12-2 | TGTGCAAGTCGGCTTGACGGTCCGGACAGGGGACCTGAAGCTTTCTTT | CASRLDGPDRGPEAFF
NA | TRBJ2-7 | NA | TRBV5-1 | TGCGCCAGCAGCTCCCAGGGACTTAGTACCTACGAGCAGTACTTC | CASSSQGLSTYEQYF
NA | TRBJ2-3 | NA | TRBV20-1 | TGCAGTGCGGTCTCAGCAGATACGCAGTATTTT | CSAVSADTQYF
NA | TRBJ2-7 | NA | TRBV7-8 | TGTGCCAGCAGCTTAGCAGACAGCTCCTACGAGCAGTACTTC | CASSLADSSYEQYF
NA | TRBJ1-2 | NA | TRBV25-1 | TGTGCCAGCAGTGAAGGGAGGGATTGGGGCTACACCTTC | CASSEGRDWGYTF
TRBD1 | TRBJ1-1 | NA | TRBV2 | TGTGCCAGCAGGCACACGGGACAGGGTGATCGAAACACTGAAGCTTTCTTT | CASRHTGQGDRNTEAFF
NA | TRBJ2-7 | once | TRBV6-1 | TGTGCCAGCAGTACCCGACTGGATCCCTACGAGCAGTACTTC | CASSTRLDPYEQYF